Each of the 2 T cell receptor beta chains below was sequenced from the same sample in a study of CD8 T cells in Susac syndrome. RNA was extracted with the RNeasy kit, and a quantity of roughly 0.5 to 1 ug was reverse transcribed using random hexamers. One entry per CDR3 protein, called by TCRdb with MiXCR from the immunoSEQ multiplex PCR reads. This table has some 150,000 distinct CDR3 sequences, over 90% appearing once. The sequenced sample was CD4+ T cells from PBMCs. These receptors all come from a human donor with Susac syndrome.

The V and J genes are TRBV13 and TRBJ2-4; 7 nucleotides agree with TRBD1. V was clipped by 2 bases and J by 0 bases; unmatched bases: 4. The V gene's germline CDR1 is PRHDT and CDR2 FYEKMQ (reference sequence). This CDR3 spans 16 amino acids. The CDR3 DNA reads as TGTGCCAGCAGCTTAAGACAGGGCTTAGCCAAAAACATTCAGTACTTC. Encoded protein: CASSLRQGLAKNIQYF.

The chain combines TRBV10-3 with TRBJ2-7, with 7 bases that match TRBD2. The CDR3 length is 15 residues. J gave up 5 bases and V 4 bases, and 11 bases lay outside the gene matches. Germline V gene sequence: CDR1 ENHRY, CDR2 SYGVKD. CDR3 sequence reads: CAISAEVAGANEQYF. DNA for the CDR3: TGTGCCATCAGTGCGGAGGTGGCGGGAGCCAACGAGCAGTACTTC.